The 32 T cell receptor beta chains below were found in one sample sequenced in a study of T cells in Graves' hyperthyroidism and ophthalmopathy. RNA transcripts yielded amplified TCR beta CDR3 regions. TCR CDR3 underwent first-round RT-PCR with the HTBI primer set. In TCRdb, the multiplex PCR reads were re-called with MiXCR into one record per CDR3 protein. This table holds about 250,000 distinct CDR3 sequences, around 15% found once. The sequenced sample was blood. The receptors stem from a woman aged 50 to 60 with Graves' hyperthyroidism that later progressed to Graves' ophthalmopathy.

In this sample, this clonotype turned up many times. The CDR3, as DNA: TGTGCCAGCAGGATCGACAGGGAACCCCTCCACTTT. This codes for CASRIDREPLHF. The chain couples TRBV2 to TRBJ1-6, with 7 bases identical to TRBD1. V dropped 6 bases and J dropped 12; count of bases not matched to a gene: 5. Germline CDR1 SNHLY, CDR2 FYNNEI. The CDR3 is 12 amino acids.

This clonotype was counted at least ten times. This rearrangement joins TRBV28 to TRBJ2-5, with 7 bases that match TRBD2. Germline CDR1 and CDR2: MDHEN and SYDVKM. This CDR3 region has 14 residues. With V trimmed by 6 bases and J by 5 bases, 9 bases remained unmatched. In nucleotides, the CDR3 is TGTGCCAGCAGGCAGACCGGGACTAAGGAGACCCAGTACTTC. Protein product: CASRQTGTKETQYF.

The V and J genes are TRBV4-1 and TRBJ2-1; maybe TRBD2 (6 bases). Germline V gene data show CDR1 as MGHRA and CDR2 as YSYEKL. Trimming pared 3 bases from V and 8 bases from J, leaving 20 bases between. There are 16 residues in the CDR3. CDR3: CASSQANPGAIYEQFF. For the CDR3, the DNA is TGCGCCAGCAGCCAGGCTAACCCGGGAGCTATATATGAGCAGTTCTTC.

The sample holds many counts of this clonotype. The genes are TRBV28 and TRBJ1-5, with 7 bases that match TRBD1. The germline gives CDR1 MDHEN, CDR2 SYDVKM. The CDR3 extends over 18 amino acids. The J segment lost 0 bases and the V segment lost 6 bases, leaving 14 bases of the junction unmatched. This CDR3 reads CASSASRDSLLSNQPQHF. The CDR3 DNA is TGTGCCAGCAGCGCAAGCCGGGACAGTCTTCTTAGCAATCAGCCCCAGCATTTT.

The sample holds a few counts of this clonotype. The rearrangement uses TRBV19 and TRBJ2-7; possibly TRBD1 or TRBD2 for D (5 bases each). There are 14 residues in the CDR3. Between the trimmed V and J ends, which lost 3 bases and 2 bases, there was a span of 11 bases. Germline V gene lookup returns CDR1 LNHDA and CDR2 SQIVND (reference sequence). The CDR3 spells CASSINPGPYEQYF. The CDR3 DNA reads TGTGCCAGTAGTATTAATCCGGGGCCCTACGAGCAGTACTTC.

This clonotype was found a few times. The rearrangement joins TRBV7-9 to TRBJ1-6, with 7 bases aligning to TRBD1. V gave up 5 bases and J gave up 4 bases; unmatched junction bases: 8. The CDR3 has 16 residues. Germline V CDR1 and CDR2: SEHNR, FQNEAQ (reference sequence). The CDR3 reads CASSARGGLYNSPLHF. In nucleotides, the CDR3 is TGTGCCAGCAGCGCCAGGGGGGGACTGTATAATTCACCCCTCCACTTT.

About this clonotype: Its ends do not fully match the called genes, so a read error is possible. The chain links TRBV7-3 to TRBJ2-1; 13 nucleotides line up with TRBD2. Germline assignment: CDR1 SGHTA and CDR2 FQGTGA. This CDR3 has 16 amino acids. CDR3: CASSLAGTSGANEQFF. Here the CDR3 DNA reads TGTGCTAGCAGCTTAGCGGGGACTAGCGGGGCTAATGAGCAGTTCTTC.

This clonotype was counted between two and nine times. This sequence joins TRBV25-1 and TRBJ1-6, with D uncertain. This CDR3 comprises 15 residues. Germline V gene sequence: CDR1 MGHDK, CDR2 SYGVNS. V lost 1 base, J lost 10 bases, and 14 bases lay in between. DNA for the CDR3: TGTGCCAGCAGTGAATCGGGATGGTTAGAGTCACCCCTCCACTTT. Residues: CASSESGWLESPLHF.

This clonotype was seen repeatedly, ten times or more. The rearrangement uses TRBV27 and TRBJ1-5; D gene ambiguous. The CDR3 covers 15 residues. V lost 2 bases and J lost 0, with 8 bases in between. Per germline, CDR1 MNHEY and CDR2 SMNVEV (reference sequence). For the CDR3, the DNA is TGTGCCAGCAGTTTACTGGGAATTAGCAATCAGCCCCAGCATTTT. It specifies CASSLLGISNQPQHF.

This clonotype turned up a few times. The V call is TRBV20-1, the J call TRBJ1-1, with a weak D call TRBD1 (5 bases). Deletions cut 3 bases from V and 4 bases from J, with 15 bases between. The germline V gene has CDR1 DFQATT and CDR2 SNEGSKA (reference sequence). The CDR3 runs to 14 residues. The CDR3 sequence: CSARQGYWSTEAFF. CDR3 in DNA: TGCAGTGCTAGGCAGGGTTATTGGAGCACTGAAGCTTTCTTT.

The chain couples TRBV5-4 to TRBJ2-1; 16 positions match TRBD2. CDR1 and CDR2 from the germline V gene are SGHNT and YYREEE (reference sequence). CDR3 length equals 18 residues. J was trimmed by 7 bases and V by 4 bases; bases with no gene match: 11. The CDR3 DNA follows: TGTGCCAGCAGCACGGGGACTAGCGGGAGGGCCCTGGTTAATGAGCAGTTCTTC. This encodes CASSTGTSGRALVNEQFF. The full variable domain, completed using reference TRBV5-4 and TRBJ2-1, is ETGVTQSPTHLIKTRGQQVTLRCSSQSGHNTVSWYQQALGQGPQFIFQYYREEENGRGNFPPRFSGLQFPNYSSELNVNALELDDSALYLCASSTGTSGRALVNEQFFGPGTRLTVL.

This chain joins TRBV11-2 and TRBJ2-2; D is uncertain. Trimming removed 7 bases at V and 0 bases at J, with 9 bases between. Germline CDR1 reads SGHAT; CDR2 reads FQNNGV. The CDR3 runs 14 residues. CDR3 region: CASIGNTNTGELFF. The DNA for the CDR3 is TGTGCCAGCATCGGCAACACGAACACCGGGGAGCTGTTTTTT.

This clonotype was recorded at least ten times. At one of its ends the junction is not consistent with the germline gene, which may arise from a read error. The chain links TRBV5-1 to TRBJ2-1; D possibly corresponds to TRBD1 (6 bases). The CDR3 is 18 residues long. Per germline, CDR1 SGHRS and CDR2 YFSETQ. The CDR3 is CASGFPMTGPGSYNEQFF. DNA of the CDR3: TGCGCCAGCGGCTTCCCCATGACAGGCCCGGGCTCCTACAATGAGCAGTTCTTC.

This clonotype showed up many times. The J gene is TRBJ1-1, the V gene TRBV6-1; a possible D gene is TRBD1 (5 bases). From germline, CDR1 is MNHNS and CDR2 SASEGT. The CDR3 runs 16 residues. V shed 6 bases and J shed 5 bases, with 22 bases lying between them. The CDR3 DNA follows: TGTGCCAGCAGCCTCCCGGGGCGGGGCCTGGGAACTGAAGCTTTCTTT. Amino acid sequence: CASSLPGRGLGTEAFF.

The table lists this clonotype with a few counts. The chain uses TRBV6-5 and TRBJ2-7; D ambiguous. Germline V gene lookup returns CDR1 MNHEY and CDR2 SVGAGI. Trimming shortened V by 0 bases and J by 0 bases, and 6 bases separated the two germline ends. This CDR3 spans 14 amino acids. The CDR3 loop reads CASSYSGSSYEQYF. CDR3 bases: TGTGCCAGCAGTTACTCTGGGTCCTCCTACGAGCAGTACTTC.

This clonotype has ten or more counts. V gene TRBV28 combines with J gene TRBJ2-1, with 7 bases lining up with TRBD1. V was pared by 6 bases and J by 0 bases, with 17 bases of the junction left unmatched. Germline V gene data show CDR1 as MDHEN and CDR2 as SYDVKM. There are 19 residues in the CDR3. The CDR3 region has the DNA TGTGCCAGCAGCCCCTCGACAGGGACAGCGGCCCTCTCCTACAATGAGCAGTTCTTC. Its protein is CASSPSTGTAALSYNEQFF.

This clonotype has ten or more counts. J is TRBJ1-2 and V is TRBV6-6; TRBD1 is a possible D gene (5 bases). This CDR3 has 13 amino acids. The V end was cut by 2 bases, the J end by 5 bases, with 9 bases between. Germline V lookup: CDR1 MNHNY, CDR2 SVGAGI (reference sequence). The CDR3 DNA is TGTGCCAGCAGTTACCAGGGCAGTTATGGCTACACCTTC. Amino acids: CASSYQGSYGYTF.

V is TRBV18 and J is TRBJ1-5, with 10 bases identical to TRBD1. The germline V gene encodes CDR1 KGHSH and CDR2 LQKENI. CDR3 length equals 14 residues. Trimming at V came to 3 bases and at J to 7 bases, leaving 3 bases not matched to a gene. The CDR3 DNA is TGTGCCAGCTCACCCGGACAGGGGGGCCAGCCCCAGCATTTT. Protein: CASSPGQGGQPQHF.

This clonotype was seen repeatedly, ten times or more. The chain carries TRBV29-1 and TRBJ1-5; 9 nucleotides agree with TRBD1. This CDR3 has 14 amino acids. Germline CDR1 is SQVTM and CDR2 is ANQGSEA. Trimming at V came to 0 bases and at J to 11 bases, leaving 8 bases not matched to a gene. CDR3 coding DNA: TGCAGCGTTGAAGAAGTGGGACAGGGTACGGCCCAGCATTTT. Its protein is CSVEEVGQGTAQHF.

This clonotype was recorded many times. This sequence joins TRBV28 and TRBJ2-3; D is ambiguous. Per germline, CDR1 MDHEN and CDR2 SYDVKM. This CDR3 region has 15 residues. The V end lost 5 bases, the J end lost 1 base, and 13 bases lay between the germline ends. As DNA, the CDR3 is TGTGCCAGCAGTGAACCAAGAGTCGGCACAGATACGCAGTATTTT. Protein sequence: CASSEPRVGTDTQYF.

This clonotype occurred many times. The chain uses TRBV12-3 or TRBV12-4 and TRBJ1-2; D uncertain. CDR3 length: 13 amino acids. Trimming took off 9 bases at V and 3 bases at J, with 14 bases between the two ends. The CDR3 protein is CASSEHVDYGYTF. For the CDR3, the DNA is TGTGCCAGTTCAGAGCATGTAGACTATGGCTACACCTTC.

Comments on this clonotype: A much larger clone lies one base from this, so it may be a read error. V and J are TRBV9 and TRBJ2-2; no clear D. Germline values: CDR1 SGDLS, CDR2 YYNGEE. CDR3 length: 15 amino acids. V lost 1 base and J 6 bases, leaving 13 bases between the germline ends. For the CDR3, the DNA is TGTGCCAGCAGCGTATCGATGATGGACGCCGGGGAGCTGTTTTTT. Translation gives CASSVSMMDAGELFF.

This clonotype has ten or more counts. This chain uses TRBV3-1 with TRBJ2-3, with 12 bases that match TRBD1. The germline CDR1 and CDR2 sequences are LGHDT and YNNKEL (reference sequence). V shed 3 bases and J 5 bases; nucleotides not matched to a gene: 6. The CDR3 totals 16 residues. CDR3 protein: CASSHWDRGRQDTQYF. For the CDR3, the DNA is TGTGCCAGCAGCCATTGGGACAGGGGGCGCCAAGATACGCAGTATTTT.

This clonotype turned up a few times. This chain connects TRBV20-1 to TRBJ1-3; perhaps TRBD1 as D (5 bases). The CDR3 runs 14 residues. Trimming removed 0 bases at V and 3 bases at J, with 9 bases between. Germline V gives CDR1 DFQATT, CDR2 SNEGSKA (reference sequence). The CDR3 sequence: CSARDPGFGNTIYF. As DNA, the CDR3 is TGCAGTGCTAGAGATCCAGGGTTTGGAAACACCATATATTTT.

This clonotype was picked up many times. The chain combines TRBV10-3 with TRBJ2-1; TRBD2 aligns across 11 bases. The CDR3 is 14 amino acids. Germline assignment: CDR1 ENHRY and CDR2 SYGVKD. J gave up 7 bases and V 3 bases, and 2 bases lay outside the gene matches. The CDR3 spells CAISELAGDNEQFF. CDR3 nucleotides: TGTGCCATCAGTGAACTAGCGGGAGATAATGAGCAGTTCTTC.

This clonotype was observed a handful of times. The chain uses TRBV6-1 and TRBJ2-1; 7 bases match TRBD2. This CDR3 is built from 19 residues. With V trimmed by 10 bases and J by 7 bases, 28 bases remained unmatched. Germline V gives CDR1 MNHNS, CDR2 SASEGT. The CDR3 protein is CAIPVGLEGDLGLWNEQFF. The CDR3 coding sequence is TGTGCCATCCCGGTAGGACTAGAAGGGGATTTGGGGTTGTGGAATGAGCAGTTCTTC.

The chain combines TRBV20-1 with TRBJ1-1, with a weak D call TRBD1 (5 bases). Germline CDR1 is DFQATT and CDR2 is SNEGSKA (reference sequence). This CDR3 region has 9 residues. The CDR3 here is CRPGPEAFF. The CDR3 DNA follows: TGCAGGCCGGGGCCTGAAGCTTTCTTT.

The V call is TRBV4-1, the J call TRBJ1-2, with D tentatively TRBD1 (5 bases). Germline loops: CDR1 MGHRA, CDR2 YSYEKL. The CDR3 extends over 15 amino acids. V lost 5 bases to trimming and J lost 4 bases, with 17 bases between them. The CDR3 reads CASSRFRGRSYGYTF. The CDR3 nucleotides are TGCGCCAGCAGCAGGTTTAGGGGCCGGAGCTATGGCTACACCTTC.

As for this clonotype: Possible read error: a much larger clone is one base away. This rearrangement joins TRBV5-1 to TRBJ1-2; unclear D gene. Trimming pared 1 base from V and 3 bases from J, leaving 13 bases between. The CDR3 length is 15 residues. Germline V CDR1 and CDR2: SGHRS, YFSETQ. The CDR3 nucleotides are TGCGCCAGCAGCTTGACCGGGGAGGACTACTATGGCTACACCTTC. Translated: CASSLTGEDYYGYTF.

This clonotype was found many times. The chain joins TRBV30 to TRBJ1-1; 7 bases are shared with TRBD1. Germline-derived CDR1 and CDR2 are GTSNPN and SVGIG (reference sequence). CDR3 length: 12 amino acids. Trimming at V came to 3 bases and at J to 5 bases, leaving 3 bases not matched to a gene. Written as DNA, the CDR3 is TGTGCCTGGAGCCTGACAGGGACTGAAGCTTTCTTT. It specifies CAWSLTGTEAFF.

This chain uses TRBV5-1 with TRBJ1-6; 9 bases are a match to TRBD1. Trimming cost V 1 base and J 10 bases; bases outside gene matches: 6. CDR3 length: 15 residues. Germline lookup yields CDR1 SGHRS and CDR2 YFSETQ. CDR3 amino acids: CASSLIDRGDSPLHF. The CDR3 DNA reads as TGCGCCAGCAGCTTGATCGACAGGGGGGACTCACCCCTCCACTTT.

The V gene is TRBV19, the J gene TRBJ1-3; the D gene is possibly TRBD1 (5 bases). CDR1 and CDR2 (germline): LNHDA, SQIVND (reference sequence). Deletions cut 3 bases from V and 0 bases from J, with 15 bases between. The CDR3 runs 17 residues. CDR3: CASSITGDQLSGNTIYF. In DNA, the CDR3 is TGTGCCAGTAGTATTACGGGGGACCAGCTCTCTGGAAACACCATATATTTT.